The next 20 T cell receptor beta chains were all read from a single sample in a study of CXCR3-negative and CXCR3-positive naive CD8 T cells. The authors prepared UMI-labeled TRB cDNA libraries by 5' RACE. TCRdb re-called the 5' RACE reads; every CDR3 protein appears as one record, without DNA. Its listing shows more than 9,500 distinct CDR3 sequences. Sequences were obtained from naive CXCR3- CD8+ T cells from blood. Sample subset: CD45RO-CCR7+CD27+CD95- naive CD8+ T cells lacking CXCR3 (TNR3-). These receptors all stem from a human donor in good health. Some clones in this sample may be carry-over from other donors' samples.

This clonotype is labeled medium-sized based on frequency. The chain combines TRBV5-1 with TRBJ2-7. CDR1 and CDR2 (germline): SGHRS, YFSETQ. The CDR3 is 14 amino acids. The CDR3 sequence is CASSLMPANYEQYF.

According to its frequency, this clonotype is medium-sized. The chain uses TRBV12-3 or TRBV12-4 and TRBJ1-2; the TRBD1 assignment by TCRdb is unverifiable without DNA. CDR3 length equals 14 residues. CDR3 loop: CASSLGTVNYGYTF.

The chain carries TRBV11-3 and TRBJ2-1; TCRdb designates TRBD2, a call that cannot be tested without DNA. The CDR3 is made up of 16 amino acids. Germline V gene sequence: CDR1 SGHNT, CDR2 YENEEA. Here the CDR3 reads CASRPQTSGRSDEQFF.

V usage is TRBV6-5 and J usage is TRBJ1-5. Germline V CDR1 and CDR2: MNHEY, SVGAGI. The CDR3 sequence is 13 residues long. The CDR3 here is CASSYSSNQPQHF.

Its frequency marks this clonotype as medium-sized. The chain joins TRBV4-2 to TRBJ2-1; TCRdb designates TRBD1, a call that cannot be tested without DNA. The CDR3 has 16 amino acids. Germline V gives CDR1 LGHNA, CDR2 YNFKEQ. The CDR3 protein is CASSPTTGVLYNEQFF.

The CDR3 here is CASSQQGRNEQFF. The chain combines TRBV4-1 with TRBJ2-1; TCRdb's D call, TRBD1, is unchecked because there is no DNA. Germline V CDR1 and CDR2: MGHRA, YSYEKL. The CDR3 loop spans 13 amino acids.

Measured by frequency, this clonotype is medium-sized. The genes are TRBV11-3 and TRBJ2-5; TCRdb lists TRBD2, though no DNA is available to test this call. In germline, CDR1 is SGHNT, CDR2 YENEEA. The CDR3 covers 17 residues. This CDR3 reads CASSTHGGALTQETQYF.

This clonotype is medium-sized by frequency. The rearrangement uses TRBV19 and TRBJ1-1; without DNA, the TCRdb call of TRBD1 cannot be checked. The germline V gene has CDR1 LNHDA and CDR2 SQIVND (reference sequence). This CDR3 comprises 15 residues. CDR3 region: CASRSGQGVGTEAFF.

The V and J genes are TRBV4-1 and TRBJ2-1; no DNA is available, so the TRBD2 call from TCRdb remains unchecked. The germline gives CDR1 MGHRA, CDR2 YSYEKL. This CDR3 is 15 amino acids long. The CDR3 here is CASSHRSGTYNEQFF.

The CDR3 reads CASSPIGQSYEQYF. This rearrangement joins TRBV28 to TRBJ2-7; the D call of TRBD1 rests on TCRdb alone, since no DNA is present to check it. The CDR3 contains 14 residues. The germline CDR1 and CDR2 sequences are MDHEN and SYDVKM.

This clonotype is medium-sized (0.01 to 0.1%) by frequency. The gene calls are TRBV6-5 and TRBJ1-1; the TCRdb call, TRBD1, lacks DNA for checking. CDR3 length: 14 residues. Germline CDR1 MNHEY, CDR2 SVGAGI. The CDR3 spells CASSRLGDSTEAFF.

This chain joins TRBV25-1 and TRBJ2-5; TCRdb gives TRBD2 as the D gene, but with no DNA this cannot be confirmed. CDR3 length: 15 amino acids. CDR1 is MGHDK, CDR2 SYGVNS, per germline. The CDR3 loop reads CASSELYEGEETQYF.

The chain has TRBV27 and TRBJ1-5; TCRdb calls TRBD1, which cannot be checked without DNA. CDR1 and CDR2 (germline): MNHEY, SMNVEV (reference sequence). This CDR3 region has 16 residues. CDR3 sequence: CASSVSQGDSNQPQHF.

The V call is TRBV25-1, the J call TRBJ2-1; TCRdb gives TRBD1 as the D gene, but with no DNA this cannot be confirmed. The CDR3 consists of 15 residues. The germline CDR1 and CDR2 sequences are MGHDK and SYGVNS. This chain's CDR3 is CASSDIELPVDEQFF.

The genes are TRBV19 and TRBJ1-1. Germline CDR1 and CDR2: LNHDA and SQIVND (reference sequence). CDR3 size: 14 residues. CDR3 sequence: CASSRPGGPTEAFF.

By frequency, this clonotype is medium-sized. The rearrangement joins TRBV20-1 to TRBJ2-7; TCRdb returns TRBD2, unconfirmable since there is no DNA. The CDR3 is 15 residues long. Germline CDR1 is DFQATT and CDR2 is SNEGSKA (reference sequence). CDR3 sequence: CSLHNPGLAFYEQYF.

The chain uses TRBV5-1 and TRBJ1-1. CDR1 and CDR2 (germline): SGHRS, YFSETQ. This CDR3 comprises 16 residues. The CDR3 loop reads CASSSGTLGPNTEAFF.

The rearrangement links TRBV27 to TRBJ2-7; the D call from TCRdb, TRBD2, cannot be confirmed without DNA. Germline V gives CDR1 MNHEY, CDR2 SMNVEV (reference sequence). This CDR3 region has 16 residues. CDR3: CASSSQVTGLNYEQYF.

Considering frequency, this clonotype is medium-sized. The chain links TRBV7-2 to TRBJ1-1. Germline CDR1 SGHTA, CDR2 FQGNSA. The CDR3 consists of 13 residues. CDR3 protein: CASSMPLPTEAFF. Full variable domain (missing parts from reference TRBV7-2 and TRBJ1-1): GAGVSQSPSNKVTEKGKDVELRCDPISGHTALYWYRQSLGQGLEFLIYFQGNSAPDKSGLPSDRFSAERTGGSVSTLTIQRTQQEDSAVYLCASSMPLPTEAFFGQGTRLTVV.

J is TRBJ2-4 and V is TRBV20-1; TCRdb's D call, TRBD2, is unchecked because there is no DNA. Germline CDR1 reads DFQATT; CDR2 reads SNEGSKA (reference sequence). This CDR3 has 13 residues. CDR3 residues: CSAAPGLAGVQYF.